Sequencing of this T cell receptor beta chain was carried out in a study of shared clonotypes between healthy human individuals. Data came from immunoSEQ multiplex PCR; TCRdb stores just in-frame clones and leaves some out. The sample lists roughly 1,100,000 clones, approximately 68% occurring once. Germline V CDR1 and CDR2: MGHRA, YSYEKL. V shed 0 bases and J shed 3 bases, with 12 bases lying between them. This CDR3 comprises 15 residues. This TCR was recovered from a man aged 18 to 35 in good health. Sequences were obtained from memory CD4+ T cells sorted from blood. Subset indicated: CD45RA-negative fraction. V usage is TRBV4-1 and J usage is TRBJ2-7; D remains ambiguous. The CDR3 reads CASSQDKGIVYEQYF. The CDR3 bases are TGCGCCAGCAGCCAAGATAAAGGTATTGTCTACGAGCAGTACTTC.